This TCR beta chain was captured in a study of cytomegalovirus exposure and HLA in healthy donors. Per the germline V gene, CDR1 is LNHNV and CDR2 is YYDKDF (reference sequence). The CDR3 is 16 amino acids. V gave up 0 bases and J gave up 5 bases; unmatched junction bases: 5. The data were produced by immunoSEQ multiplex PCR, yet TCRdb's version contains in-frame clones alone and is incomplete. In the table there are approximately 120,000 clones, about 90% of which are singletons. Sequencing was done on a sample of PBMCs. The receptor's source is a young woman in good health and CMV-seronegative. The rearrangement links TRBV15 to TRBJ2-5; TRBD2 matches at 11 bases. CDR3 loop: CATSRDKTSGSETQYF. The DNA for the CDR3 is TGTGCCACCAGCAGAGATAAAACTAGCGGGAGTGAGACCCAGTACTTC.